This T cell receptor (beta chain) was observed in a study of blood T cell repertoires in COVID-19. This CDR3 has 13 amino acids. Deletions cut 4 bases from V and 5 bases from J, with 11 bases between. Cohort placement rested on clinical history that participants reported themselves. A PCR-confirmed or clinician-diagnosed COVID-19 case had contacted exposed participants within 2 weeks of entry. How the authors handled the data: Amplified reference gene primers provided the basis for estimating nucleated cell counts. Method: immunoSEQ multiplex PCR; TCRdb's copy keeps in-frame clones and lacks some. The V and J calls and clone size come from that table; D and trimming were worked out from the DNA. The table lists around 400,000 clones, roughly 90% of them singletons.

The V gene is TRBV12-3 or TRBV12-4, the J gene TRBJ1-1; D uncertain. The receptor's source is a middle-aged woman who had been exposed to COVID-19. The sample taken for sequencing was PBMCs or T cells enriched from blood (not recorded which). CDR3 in amino acids: CASSSVPETEAFF. CDR3 in DNA: TGTGCCAGCAGTTCGGTTCCTGAAACTGAAGCTTTCTTT.